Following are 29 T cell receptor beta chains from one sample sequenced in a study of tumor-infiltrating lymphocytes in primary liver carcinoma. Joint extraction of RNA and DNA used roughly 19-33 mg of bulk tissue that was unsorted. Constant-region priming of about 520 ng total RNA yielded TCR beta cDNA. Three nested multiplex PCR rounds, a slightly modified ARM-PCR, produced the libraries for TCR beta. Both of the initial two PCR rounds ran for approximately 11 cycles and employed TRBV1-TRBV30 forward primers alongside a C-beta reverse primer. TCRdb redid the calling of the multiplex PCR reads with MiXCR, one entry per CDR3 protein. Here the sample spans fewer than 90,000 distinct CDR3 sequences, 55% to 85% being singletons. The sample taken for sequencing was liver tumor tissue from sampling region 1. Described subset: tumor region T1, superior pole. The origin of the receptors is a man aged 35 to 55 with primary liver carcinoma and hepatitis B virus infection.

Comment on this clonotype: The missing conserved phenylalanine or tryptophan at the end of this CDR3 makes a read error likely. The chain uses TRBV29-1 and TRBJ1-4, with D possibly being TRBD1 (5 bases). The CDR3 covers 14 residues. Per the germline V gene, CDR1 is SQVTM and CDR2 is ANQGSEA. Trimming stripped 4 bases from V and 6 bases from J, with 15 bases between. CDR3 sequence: CSVGGTGGDEKLFV. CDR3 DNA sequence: TGCAGCGTTGGGGGAACAGGCGGGGATGAAAAACTGTTTGTT.

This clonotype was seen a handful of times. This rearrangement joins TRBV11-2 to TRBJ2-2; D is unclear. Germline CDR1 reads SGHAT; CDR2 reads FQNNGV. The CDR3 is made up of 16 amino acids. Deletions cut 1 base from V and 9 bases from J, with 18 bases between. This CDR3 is CASSLVALAGTRELFF. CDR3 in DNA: TGTGCCAGCAGCTTAGTGGCGTTAGCAGGAACCCGGGAGCTGTTTTTT.

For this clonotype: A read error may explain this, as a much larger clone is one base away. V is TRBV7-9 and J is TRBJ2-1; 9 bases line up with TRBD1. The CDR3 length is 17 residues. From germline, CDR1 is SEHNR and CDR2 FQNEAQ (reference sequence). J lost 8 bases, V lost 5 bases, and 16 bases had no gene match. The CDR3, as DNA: TGTGCCAGCAGCCCCGGACAGGGGACCTCAAGGTACGATGAGCAGTTCTTC. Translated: CASSPGQGTSRYDEQFF.

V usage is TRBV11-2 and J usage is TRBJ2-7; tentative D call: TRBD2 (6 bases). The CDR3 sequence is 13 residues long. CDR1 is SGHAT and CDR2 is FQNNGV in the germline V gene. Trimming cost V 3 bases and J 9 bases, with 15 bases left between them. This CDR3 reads CASSLSLAHVQYF. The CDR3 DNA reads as TGTGCCAGCAGCTTGAGTCTAGCGCACGTGCAGTACTTC.

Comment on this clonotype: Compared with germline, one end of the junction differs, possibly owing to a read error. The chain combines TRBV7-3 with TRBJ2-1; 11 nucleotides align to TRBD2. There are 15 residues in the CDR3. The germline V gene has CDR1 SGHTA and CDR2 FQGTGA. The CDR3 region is CASSFLAGGYNDQFF. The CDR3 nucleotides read TGTGCCAGCAGCTTTCTAGCGGGAGGTTACAATGATCAGTTCTTC. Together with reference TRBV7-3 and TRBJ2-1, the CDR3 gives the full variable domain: GAGVSQTPSNKVTEKGKYVELRCDPISGHTALYWYRQSLGQGPEFLIYFQGTGAADDSGLPNDRFFAVRPEGSVSTLKIQRTERGDSAVYLCASSFLAGGYNDQFFGPGTRLTVL.

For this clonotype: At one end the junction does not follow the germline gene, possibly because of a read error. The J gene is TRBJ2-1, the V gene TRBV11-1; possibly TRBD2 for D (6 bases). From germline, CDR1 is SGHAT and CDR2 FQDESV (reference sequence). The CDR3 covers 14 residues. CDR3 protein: CASGIAVSYNEQFF. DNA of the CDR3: TGTGCCAGCGGCATAGCGGTTTCCTACAATGAACAGTTCTTC.

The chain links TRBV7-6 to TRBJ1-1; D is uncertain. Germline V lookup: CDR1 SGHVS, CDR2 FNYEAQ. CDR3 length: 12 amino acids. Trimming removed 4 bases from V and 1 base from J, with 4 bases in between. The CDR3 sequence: CASSYGNTEAFF. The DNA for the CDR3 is TGTGCCAGCAGCTATGGGAACACTGAAGCTTTCTTT.

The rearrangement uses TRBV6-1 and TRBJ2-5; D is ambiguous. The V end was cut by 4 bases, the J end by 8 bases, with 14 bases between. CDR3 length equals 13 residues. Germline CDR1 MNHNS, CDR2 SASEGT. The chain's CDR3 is CASSVNGRDTQYF. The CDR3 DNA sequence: TGTGCCAGCAGTGTGAACGGAAGAGATACCCAGTACTTC.

CDR3 DNA: TGTGCCAGCAGTCGACTCCGGTCTAGCTGCTACAATGAGCAGTTCTTC. Translated: CASSRLRSSCYNEQFF. The chain has TRBV11-2 and TRBJ2-1; D is perhaps TRBD2 (5 bases). V was cut by 6 bases and J by 3 bases, with 18 bases left in between. CDR3 size: 16 residues. Germline CDR1 SGHAT, CDR2 FQNNGV.

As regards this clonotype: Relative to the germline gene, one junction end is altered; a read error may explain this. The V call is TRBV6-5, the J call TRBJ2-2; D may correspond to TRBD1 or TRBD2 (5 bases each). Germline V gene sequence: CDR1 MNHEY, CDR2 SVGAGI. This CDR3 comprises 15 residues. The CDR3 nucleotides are TGTGCCAGCAGCTACTCGAACAGGAGGCTGGGGGAGCTGTTTTTT. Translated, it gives CASSYSNRRLGELFF.

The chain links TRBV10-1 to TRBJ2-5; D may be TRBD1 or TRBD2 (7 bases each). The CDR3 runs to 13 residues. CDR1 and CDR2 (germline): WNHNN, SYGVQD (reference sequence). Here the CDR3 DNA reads TGCACCGGCAGCGGGACAGTGGAGGAGACCCAGTACTTC. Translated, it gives CTGSGTVEETQYF.

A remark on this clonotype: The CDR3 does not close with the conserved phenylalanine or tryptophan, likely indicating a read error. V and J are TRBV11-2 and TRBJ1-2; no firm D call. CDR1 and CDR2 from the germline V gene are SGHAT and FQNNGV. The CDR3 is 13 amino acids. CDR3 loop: CASSLAGNYGYTL. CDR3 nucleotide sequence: TGTGCCAGTAGCTTAGCGGGGAACTATGGCTACACCCTC.

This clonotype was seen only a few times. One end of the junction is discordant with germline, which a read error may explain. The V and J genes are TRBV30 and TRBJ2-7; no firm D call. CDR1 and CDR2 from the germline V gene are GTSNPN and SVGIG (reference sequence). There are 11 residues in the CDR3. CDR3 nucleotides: TGTGTCTGGCGATCCGCCTATGAGCAGTACTTC. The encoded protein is CVWRSAYEQYF.

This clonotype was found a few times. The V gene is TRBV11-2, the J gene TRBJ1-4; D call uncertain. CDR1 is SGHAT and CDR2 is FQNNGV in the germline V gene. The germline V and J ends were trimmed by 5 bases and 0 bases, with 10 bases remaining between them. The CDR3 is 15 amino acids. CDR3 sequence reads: CASSNCSTTNEKLFF. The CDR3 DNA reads TGTGCCAGCAGCAACTGCAGTACAACTAATGAAAAACTGTTTTTT.

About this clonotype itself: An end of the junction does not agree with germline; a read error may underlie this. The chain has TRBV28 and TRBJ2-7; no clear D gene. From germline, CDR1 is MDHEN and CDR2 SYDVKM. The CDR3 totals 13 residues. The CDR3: CASSLKASYEEYF. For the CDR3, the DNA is TGTGCCAGCAGTTTAAAAGCCTCCTACGAGGAGTACTTC.

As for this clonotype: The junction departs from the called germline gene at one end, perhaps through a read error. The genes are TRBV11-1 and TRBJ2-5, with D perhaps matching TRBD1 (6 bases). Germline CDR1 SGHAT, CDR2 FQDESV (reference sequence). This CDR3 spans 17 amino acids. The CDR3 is CASSIVEGGQLHGTQHF. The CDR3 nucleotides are TGTGCCAGCAGCATAGTAGAAGGCGGACAGCTCCACGGGACCCAGCACTTC.

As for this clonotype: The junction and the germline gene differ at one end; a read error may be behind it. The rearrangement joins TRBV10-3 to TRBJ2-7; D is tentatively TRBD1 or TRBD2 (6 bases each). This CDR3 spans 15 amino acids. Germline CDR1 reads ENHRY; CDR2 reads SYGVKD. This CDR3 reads CAISEYGRGLNEQCF. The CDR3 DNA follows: TGTGCCATCAGTGAGTACGGCAGGGGACTGAACGAACAGTGCTTC.

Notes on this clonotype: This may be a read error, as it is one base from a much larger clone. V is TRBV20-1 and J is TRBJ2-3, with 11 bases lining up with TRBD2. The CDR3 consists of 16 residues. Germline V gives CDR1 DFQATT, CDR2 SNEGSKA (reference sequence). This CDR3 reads CSASGSTSGSADTLYF. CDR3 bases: TGCAGTGCTAGCGGGAGTACTAGCGGGAGCGCAGATACGCTGTATTTT.

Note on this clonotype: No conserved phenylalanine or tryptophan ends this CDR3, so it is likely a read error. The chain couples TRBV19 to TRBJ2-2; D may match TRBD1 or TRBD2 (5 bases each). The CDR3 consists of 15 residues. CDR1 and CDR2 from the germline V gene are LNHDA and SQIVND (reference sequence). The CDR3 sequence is CVNTYSGRNTGELFL. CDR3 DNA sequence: TGTGTCAATACCTACTCAGGGAGGAACACCGGGGAGCTGTTTCTC.

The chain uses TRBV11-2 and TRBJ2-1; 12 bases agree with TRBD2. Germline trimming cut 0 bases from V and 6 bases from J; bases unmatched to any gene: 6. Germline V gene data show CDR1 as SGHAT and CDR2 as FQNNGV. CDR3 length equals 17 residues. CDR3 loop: CASSLDATSGRSNEQFF. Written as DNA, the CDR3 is TGTGCCAGCAGCTTAGATGCTACTAGCGGGAGGTCCAATGAGCAGTTCTTC. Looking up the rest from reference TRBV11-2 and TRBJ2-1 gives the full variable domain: EAGVAQSPRYKIIEKRQSVAFWCNPISGHATLYWYQQILGQGPKLLIQFQNNGVVDDSQLPKDRFSAERLKGVDSTLKIQPAKLEDSAVYLCASSLDATSGRSNEQFFGPGTRLTVL.

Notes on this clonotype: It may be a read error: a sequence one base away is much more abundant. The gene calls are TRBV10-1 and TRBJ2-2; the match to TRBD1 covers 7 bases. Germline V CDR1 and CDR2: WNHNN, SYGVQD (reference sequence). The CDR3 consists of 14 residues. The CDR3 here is CTSSPSQGSGELFF. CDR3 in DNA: TGCACCAGCAGCCCATCACAGGGGTCCGGGGAGCTGTTTTTT.

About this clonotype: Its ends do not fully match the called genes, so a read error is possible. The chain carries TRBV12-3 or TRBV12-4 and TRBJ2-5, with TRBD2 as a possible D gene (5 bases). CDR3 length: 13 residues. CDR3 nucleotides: TGTGCCTGCGGGCAGTCTCGTCAAGGGACCCAGTACTTC. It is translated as CACGQSRQGTQYF.

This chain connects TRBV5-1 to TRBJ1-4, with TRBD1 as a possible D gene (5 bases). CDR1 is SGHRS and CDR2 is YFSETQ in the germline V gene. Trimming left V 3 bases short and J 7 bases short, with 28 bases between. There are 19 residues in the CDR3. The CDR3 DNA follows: TGCGCCAGCAGCTCGGGTGTCTTAGAGCCGGGGCAGGGCGGTGAAAAACTGTTTTTT. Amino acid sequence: CASSSGVLEPGQGGEKLFF.

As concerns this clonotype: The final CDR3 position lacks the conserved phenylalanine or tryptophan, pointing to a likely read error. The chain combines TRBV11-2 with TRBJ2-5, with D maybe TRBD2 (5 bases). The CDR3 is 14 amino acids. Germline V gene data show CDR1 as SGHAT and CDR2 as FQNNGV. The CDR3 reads CASNSTGILLSQYL. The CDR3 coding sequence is TGTGCGAGCAACTCGACGGGGATATTATTGTCCCAGTACTTG.

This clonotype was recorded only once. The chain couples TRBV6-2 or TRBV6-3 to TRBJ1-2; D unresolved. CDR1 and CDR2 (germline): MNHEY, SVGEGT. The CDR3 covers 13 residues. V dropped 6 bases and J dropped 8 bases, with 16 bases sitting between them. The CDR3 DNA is TGTGCCAGCAGCTTATGGGGTGTAGGAGGCTACACCTTC. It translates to CASSLWGVGGYTF.

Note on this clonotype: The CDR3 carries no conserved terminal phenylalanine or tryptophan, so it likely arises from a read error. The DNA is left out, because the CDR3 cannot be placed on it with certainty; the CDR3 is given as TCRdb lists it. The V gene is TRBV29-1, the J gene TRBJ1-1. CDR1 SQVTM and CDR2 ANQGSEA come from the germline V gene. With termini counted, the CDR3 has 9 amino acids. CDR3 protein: CSVGQEAFI.

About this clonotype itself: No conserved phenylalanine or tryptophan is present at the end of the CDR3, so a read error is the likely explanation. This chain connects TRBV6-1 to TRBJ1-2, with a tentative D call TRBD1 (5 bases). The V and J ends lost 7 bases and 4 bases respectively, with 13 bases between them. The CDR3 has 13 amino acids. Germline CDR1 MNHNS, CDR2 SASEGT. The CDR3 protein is CASNRDGCYGYTS. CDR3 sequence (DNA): TGTGCCAGCAATAGGGACGGATGCTATGGCTACACCTCC.

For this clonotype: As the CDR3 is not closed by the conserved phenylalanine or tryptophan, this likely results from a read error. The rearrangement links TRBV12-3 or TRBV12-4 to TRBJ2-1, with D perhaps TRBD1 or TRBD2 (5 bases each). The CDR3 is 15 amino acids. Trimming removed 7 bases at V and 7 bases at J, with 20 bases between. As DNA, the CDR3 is TGTGCCAGCACCCCCGGGGCGGTAGTGCGGAATGAGCAGTTCCTC. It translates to CASTPGAVVRNEQFL.

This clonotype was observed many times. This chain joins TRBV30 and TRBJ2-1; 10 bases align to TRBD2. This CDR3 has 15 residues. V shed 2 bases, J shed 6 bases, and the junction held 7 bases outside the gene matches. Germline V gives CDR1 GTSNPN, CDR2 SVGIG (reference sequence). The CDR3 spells CAWSSLAGEVNEQFF. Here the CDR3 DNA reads TGTGCCTGGAGTTCTCTAGCGGGAGAGGTCAATGAGCAGTTCTTC. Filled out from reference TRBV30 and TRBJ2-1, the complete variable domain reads SQTIHQWPATLVQPVGSPLSLECTVEGTSNPNLYWYRQAAGRGLQLLFYSVGIGQISSEVPQNLSASRPQDRQFILSSKKLLLSDSGFYLCAWSSLAGEVNEQFFGPGTRLTVL.